The source of this TCR beta chain is a study of T cells in Graves' hyperthyroidism and ophthalmopathy. This clonotype was recorded a few times. RNA transcripts yielded amplified TCR beta CDR3 regions. The primer set for the first-round RT-PCR of the TCR CDR3 was HTBI. TCRdb itself ran the multiplex PCR reads through MiXCR, one entry per CDR3 protein. Of hundreds of thousands of distinct CDR3 sequences in the sample, about 13% were seen once. Germline values: CDR1 LNHDA, CDR2 SQIVND (reference sequence). The CDR3 extends over 14 amino acids. The V end lost 5 bases, the J end lost 2 bases, and 12 bases lay between the germline ends.

Sequenced: blood. This rearrangement joins TRBV19 to TRBJ1-2; D remains unclear. The TCR comes from a woman under 30 with Graves' hyperthyroidism. The DNA for the CDR3 is TGTGCCAGTAGTGTTCGGACTTTCAACTATGGCTACACCTTC. Translation: CASSVRTFNYGYTF.